Below are 27 T cell receptor beta chains sequenced from a single sample in a study of blood T cell repertoires in COVID-19. Sequencing used immunoSEQ multiplex PCR; TCRdb keeps in-frame clones, though not all of them. The sample holds approximately 93,000 clones, 80% to 90% seen once. Sequencing was carried out using peripheral blood. The receptors stem from a man aged 50-60 years with COVID-19, enrolled during active disease.

V usage is TRBV27 and J usage is TRBJ1-1, with D unclear. Germline V gene lookup returns CDR1 MNHEY and CDR2 SMNVEV (reference sequence). The CDR3 contains 13 residues. V was clipped by 6 bases and J by 0 bases, with 8 bases between them. CDR3 coding DNA: TGTGCCAGCAGCGGCACTATGAACACTGAAGCTTTCTTT. It specifies CASSGTMNTEAFF.

The V and J genes are TRBV2 and TRBJ1-6, with TRBD1 as a possible D gene (6 bases). Germline values: CDR1 SNHLY, CDR2 FYNNEI. V dropped 0 bases and J dropped 6 bases, with 12 bases sitting between them. The CDR3 loop spans 16 amino acids. The CDR3 nucleotides are TGTGCCAGCAGTGAAGCGAGAACAGGGACTAATTCACCCCTCCACTTT. Translating it yields CASSEARTGTNSPLHF. Based on the CDR3 plus reference TRBV2 and TRBJ1-6, the full variable domain is EPEVTQTPSHQVTQMGQEVILRCVPISNHLYFYWYRQILGQKVEFLVSFYNNEISEKSEIFDDQFSVERPDGSNFTLKIRSTKLEDSAMYFCASSEARTGTNSPLHFGNGTRLTVT.

This clone was detected only a few times. The V call is TRBV5-4, the J call TRBJ2-3; TRBD2 matches 12 bases. With V trimmed by 5 bases and J by 0 bases, 4 bases remained unmatched. The germline V gene has CDR1 SGHNT and CDR2 YYREEE (reference sequence). This CDR3 spans 16 amino acids. Written as DNA, the CDR3 is TGTGCCAGCAGACTCGGGACTAGCGGGAGCACAGATACGCAGTATTTT. It translates to CASRLGTSGSTDTQYF.

This clone appeared a single time. This chain links TRBV4-3 with TRBJ1-6; D is unresolved. Germline V gene sequence: CDR1 LGHNA, CDR2 YSLEER. V lost 0 bases to trimming and J lost 12 bases, with 15 bases between them. The CDR3 extends over 15 amino acids. Here the CDR3 reads CASSQDTREGRPLHF. The CDR3 DNA reads TGCGCCAGCAGCCAAGATACTAGGGAAGGAAGACCCCTCCACTTT.

In this sample, this clone turned up once. The chain uses TRBV27 and TRBJ1-1; D is perhaps TRBD1 (6 bases). With 6 bases removed from V and 1 base from J, the gap between germline ends came to 12 bases. Germline-derived CDR1 and CDR2 are MNHEY and SMNVEV (reference sequence). The CDR3 is 14 residues long. The CDR3 nucleotides read TGTGCCAGCAGGCTACAGGGCCAGAACACTGAAGCTTTCTTT. The encoded protein is CASRLQGQNTEAFF.

The gene calls are TRBV5-1 and TRBJ2-5; perhaps TRBD2 as D (5 bases). V lost 4 bases, J lost 2 bases, and 12 bases lay in between. The length of the CDR3 is 14 residues. Per the germline V gene, CDR1 is SGHRS and CDR2 is YFSETQ. This CDR3 is CASSTRADQETQYF. The DNA of the CDR3 is TGCGCCAGCAGCACCCGAGCGGATCAAGAGACCCAGTACTTC.

The chain couples TRBV30 to TRBJ1-2; 8 bases match TRBD1. V lost 0 bases to trimming and J lost 6 bases; unmatched junction nucleotides: 6. CDR1 and CDR2 (germline): GTSNPN, SVGIG (reference sequence). The CDR3 is made up of 14 amino acids. CDR3 region: CAWSVLGQGNGYTF. The CDR3 DNA is TGTGCCTGGAGTGTACTCGGACAGGGAAATGGCTACACCTTC.

V usage is TRBV6-5 and J usage is TRBJ2-2, with D possibly being TRBD1 (6 bases). From germline, CDR1 is MNHEY and CDR2 SVGAGI. Trimming removed 8 bases at V and 5 bases at J, with 9 bases between. The CDR3 has 12 residues. The DNA for the CDR3 is TGTGCCAGCGCAGGGGATACCGGGGAGCTGTTTTTT. Translated, it gives CASAGDTGELFF.

This clone was detected only once. V gene TRBV18 combines with J gene TRBJ2-1, with 7 bases that match TRBD1. Germline V gives CDR1 KGHSH, CDR2 LQKENI. The CDR3 is made up of 14 amino acids. V dropped 1 base and J dropped 7; count of bases not matched to a gene: 4. As DNA, the CDR3 is TGTGCCAGCTCACCACTGACAGGGTTTAATGAGCAGTTCTTC. It yields the protein CASSPLTGFNEQFF.

The chain carries TRBV13 and TRBJ1-1, with TRBD1 matching 7 bases. This CDR3 is built from 14 residues. Germline CDR1 reads PRHDT; CDR2 reads FYEKMQ (reference sequence). The trim removed 3 bases at V and 1 base at J, leaving 2 bases unmatched. The CDR3 coding sequence is TGTGCCAGCAGCTTGGGACAGACGAACACTGAAGCTTTCTTT. It codes for CASSLGQTNTEAFF.

This clone was seen more than once but under ten times. The chain carries TRBV5-8 and TRBJ1-5; D possibly corresponds to TRBD1 (5 bases). This CDR3 is built from 15 residues. V dropped 10 bases and J dropped 9 bases, with 26 bases sitting between them. Germline V gene lookup returns CDR1 SGHTS and CDR2 YDEGEE. CDR3 sequence: CASKGGTALSMPQHF. In nucleotides, the CDR3 is TGTGCCTCCAAAGGCGGGACGGCGTTGAGCATGCCCCAGCATTTT.

The chain carries TRBV7-9 and TRBJ2-7; D gene uncertain. This CDR3 is built from 13 residues. CDR1 and CDR2 (germline): SEHNR, FQNEAQ (reference sequence). V gave up 4 bases and J gave up 1 base, with 8 bases separating them. The DNA for the CDR3 is TGTGCCAGCAGCTCAGTCGTTTCCTACGAGCAGTACTTC. It is translated as CASSSVVSYEQYF.

In this sample, this clone turned up once. V usage is TRBV6-5 and J usage is TRBJ1-2; D is undetermined. The CDR3 totals 13 residues. V shed 4 bases and J shed 8 bases, with 14 bases lying between them. From germline, CDR1 is MNHEY and CDR2 SVGAGI. CDR3 sequence: CASSWRDGRGYTF. Here the CDR3 DNA reads TGTGCCAGCAGTTGGAGGGATGGACGGGGCTACACCTTC.

The chain has TRBV18 and TRBJ2-1, with 9 bases that match TRBD1. The CDR3 loop spans 14 amino acids. The V segment lost 3 bases and the J segment 7 bases; nucleotides outside the gene matches: 4. The germline V gene encodes CDR1 KGHSH and CDR2 LQKENI. The CDR3 region is CASSPGTGWNEQFF. The CDR3 coding sequence is TGTGCCAGCTCACCCGGGACAGGGTGGAATGAGCAGTTCTTC. Combining the CDR3 with reference TRBV18 and TRBJ2-1 gives the whole variable domain NAGVMQNPRHLVRRRGQEARLRCSPMKGHSHVYWYRQLPEEGLKFMVYLQKENIIDESGMPKERFSAEFPKEGPSILRIQQVVRGDSAAYFCASSPGTGWNEQFFGPGTRLTVL.

The V gene is TRBV28, the J gene TRBJ2-3, with D perhaps TRBD1 (6 bases). The CDR3 spans 16 residues. Germline CDR1 MDHEN, CDR2 SYDVKM. V was shortened by 7 bases and J by 1 base, with 18 bases between the two germline ends. CDR3: CASKPQGTPGTDTQYF. DNA of the CDR3: TGTGCCAGCAAACCCCAAGGGACACCAGGCACAGATACGCAGTATTTT.

V and J are TRBV9 and TRBJ1-2; D gene unclear. Trimming pared 4 bases from V and 3 bases from J, leaving 13 bases between. The CDR3 runs 14 residues. CDR1 and CDR2 (germline): SGDLS, YYNGEE. The DNA of the CDR3 is TGTGCCAGCAGCCCCGGGTCCGTTTACTATGGCTACACCTTC. Encoded protein: CASSPGSVYYGYTF.

The J gene is TRBJ2-2, the V gene TRBV28; 9 nucleotides match TRBD1. With 2 bases clipped from V and 6 bases from J, the junction kept 1 base outside the gene matches. The germline CDR1 and CDR2 sequences are MDHEN and SYDVKM. The CDR3 loop spans 14 amino acids. CDR3 DNA sequence: TGTGCCAGCAGTTTAGGGACAGGGTCCGGGGAGCTGTTTTTT. It codes for CASSLGTGSGELFF.

J is TRBJ1-4 and V is TRBV5-1; TRBD1 matches 8 bases. Trimming took 4 bases from V and 6 from J; bases not matched to a gene: 5. CDR3 length: 14 amino acids. Germline V lookup: CDR1 SGHRS, CDR2 YFSETQ. The CDR3 reads CASSALTGDEKLFF. CDR3 nucleotide sequence: TGCGCCAGCAGCGCCCTGACAGGGGATGAAAAACTGTTTTTT.

This clone was observed once. This chain connects TRBV25-1 to TRBJ1-2; D perhaps matches TRBD1 (6 bases). V was pared by 3 bases and J by 4 bases, with 18 bases between. Germline values: CDR1 MGHDK, CDR2 SYGVNS. CDR3 length equals 16 residues. CDR3 in amino acids: CASSDGQTPTTYGYTF. DNA for the CDR3: TGTGCCAGCAGTGATGGACAGACTCCGACAACCTATGGCTACACCTTC.

The V and J genes are TRBV6-1 and TRBJ1-2, with TRBD1 matching 8 bases. CDR1 is MNHNS, CDR2 SASEGT, per germline. Germline trimming cut 2 bases from V and 4 bases from J; bases unmatched to any gene: 3. This CDR3 is 14 amino acids long. The DNA of the CDR3 is TGTGCCAGCAGTGAACACAGGGGGGGCTATGGCTACACCTTC. Its translation: CASSEHRGGYGYTF.

The chain carries TRBV7-2 and TRBJ1-5, with no clear D. Trimming took off 5 bases at V and 0 bases at J, with 14 bases between the two ends. The germline V gene encodes CDR1 SGHTA and CDR2 FQGNSA. The CDR3 contains 16 residues. The CDR3 coding sequence is TGTGCCAGCAGCCCCCAGTCCGGGTATAGCAATCAGCCCCAGCATTTT. This translates into CASSPQSGYSNQPQHF.

The V call is TRBV28, the J call TRBJ2-5, with TRBD1 matching 9 bases. V dropped 5 bases and J dropped 3; count of bases not matched to a gene: 4. The CDR3 is 14 residues long. Germline loops: CDR1 MDHEN, CDR2 SYDVKM. The CDR3 DNA sequence: TGTGCCAGCAGTCGGACAGGGGTAAAAGAGACCCAGTACTTC. This codes for CASSRTGVKETQYF.

This chain uses TRBV6-5 with TRBJ1-1; 8 bases are a match to TRBD1. The CDR3 is 16 amino acids. V shed 0 bases and J 6 bases; nucleotides not matched to a gene: 9. Germline V gene data show CDR1 as MNHEY and CDR2 as SVGAGI. CDR3 in amino acids: CASSYSKARGRSEAFF. The CDR3 region has the DNA TGTGCCAGCAGTTACTCGAAGGCCAGGGGGCGGTCTGAAGCTTTCTTT.

The chain uses TRBV28 and TRBJ1-5; unclear D gene. V gave up 5 bases and J gave up 3 bases, with 17 bases separating them. The CDR3 contains 16 residues. Germline values: CDR1 MDHEN, CDR2 SYDVKM. CDR3 amino acids: CASSLDGGGFNQPQHF. For the CDR3, the DNA is TGTGCCAGCAGTCTGGACGGTGGAGGTTTCAATCAGCCCCAGCATTTT.

The V and J genes are TRBV14 and TRBJ2-1; tentatively, D is TRBD1 (6 bases). This CDR3 comprises 13 residues. Germline CDR1 and CDR2: SGHDN and FVKESK. The V and J ends lost 2 bases and 5 bases respectively, with 7 bases between them. The CDR3 sequence is CASSQRDNNEQFF. CDR3 DNA: TGTGCCAGCAGCCAAAGGGACAACAATGAGCAGTTCTTC.

This chain connects TRBV12-3 or TRBV12-4 to TRBJ1-6; possible D gene TRBD1, 5 bases. The CDR3 totals 13 residues. Trimming removed 4 bases from V and 13 bases from J, with 14 bases in between. CDR3: CASSSGGVGPLHF. The DNA for the CDR3 is TGTGCCAGCAGTTCGGGGGGGGTGGGGCCCCTCCACTTT.

The chain is built from TRBV3-1 (or the pseudogene TRBV3-2) and TRBJ2-7; TRBD1 agrees at 8 bases. Germline V gene sequence: CDR1 LGHDT, CDR2 YNNKEL (reference sequence). V was clipped by 4 bases and J by 7 bases; unmatched bases: 6. The CDR3 has 13 residues. The CDR3: CASSLQGAGEQYF. In DNA, the CDR3 is TGTGCCAGCAGCCTGCAGGGGGCGGGGGAGCAGTACTTC.